This T cell receptor (beta chain) comes out of a study of blood T cell repertoires in COVID-19. On the study more broadly: Acute-phase and convalescent COVID-19 samples originated in the United States, Italy and Spain. Sources were T cells, B-cell-depleted T cells, or PBMCs; the material itself was cDNA or gDNA.

Germline V gene data show CDR1 as LNHDA and CDR2 as SQIVND (reference sequence). The CDR3 is made up of 15 amino acids. The V and J ends lost 1 base and 8 bases, in that order; junction bases with no gene match: 7. This clone was observed a single time. Authors' processing steps: It was from reference gene primer amplification that nucleated cell counts were estimated. Sequenced by immunoSEQ multiplex PCR; TCRdb stores in-frame clones only, minus some. Clone size and the V and J calls come from that table; the DNA yielded D and trimming. The table has tens of thousands of clones, 85% to 90% seen once.

The sequenced sample was peripheral blood. The V and J genes are TRBV19 and TRBJ2-2, with 7 bases lining up with TRBD1. This clonotype originated in a woman older than 75 with active COVID-19. In DNA, the CDR3 is TGTGCCAGTAGTATAGGACAGGGCATGCCTGGGGAGCTGTTTTTT. The encoded protein is CASSIGQGMPGELFF. The full variable domain, rest sourced from reference TRBV19 and TRBJ2-2, is DGGITQSPKYLFRKEGQNVTLSCEQNLNHDAMYWYRQDPGQGLRLIYYSQIVNDFQKGDIAEGYSVSREKKESFPLTVTSAQKNPTAFYLCASSIGQGMPGELFFGEGSRLTVL.